This paragraph covers one T cell receptor beta chain sequence. The data originate from a study of blood T cell repertoires in COVID-19. Study information: COVID-19 samples collected from the United States, Italy and Spain covered acute and convalescent phases. Sample material is recorded as cDNA or gDNA derived from T cells, B-cell-depleted T cells, or PBMCs.

Source study methods: Amplification of reference gene primers provided the estimated nucleated cell counts. TCRdb's table, derived via immunoSEQ multiplex PCR, lists solely in-frame clones and lacks some. V, J and clone size were drawn from that table, and D and trimming were deduced from the DNA. Of roughly 200,000 clones listed, 70% to 90% are singletons. Sequencing was carried out using peripheral blood. This receptor was obtained from a woman younger than 30 who had recovered from COVID-19.

The CDR3 region is CASSPDRSNTEAFF. The CDR3 nucleotides are TGTGCCAGCAGCCCCGACAGGAGTAACACTGAAGCTTTCTTT. V and J are TRBV28 and TRBJ1-1, with D tentatively TRBD1 (6 bases). The germline gives CDR1 MDHEN, CDR2 SYDVKM. V lost 6 bases and J lost 2, with 13 bases in between. This CDR3 has 14 amino acids.